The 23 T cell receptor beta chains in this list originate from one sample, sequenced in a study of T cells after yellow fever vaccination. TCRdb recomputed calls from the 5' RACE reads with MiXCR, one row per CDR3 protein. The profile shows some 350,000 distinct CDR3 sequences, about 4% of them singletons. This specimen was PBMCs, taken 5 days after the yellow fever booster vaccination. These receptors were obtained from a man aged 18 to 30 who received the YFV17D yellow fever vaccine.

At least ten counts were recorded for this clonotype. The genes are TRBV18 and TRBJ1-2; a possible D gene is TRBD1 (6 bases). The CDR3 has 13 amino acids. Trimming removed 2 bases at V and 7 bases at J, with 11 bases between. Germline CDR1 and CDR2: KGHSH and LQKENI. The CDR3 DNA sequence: TGTGCCAGCTCACCAGGGGGGGCTGGTGGCTACACCTTC. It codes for CASSPGGAGGYTF. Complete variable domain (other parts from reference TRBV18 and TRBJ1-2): NAGVMQNPRHLVRRRGQEARLRCSPMKGHSHVYWYRQLPEEGLKFMVYLQKENIIDESGMPKERFSAEFPKEGPSILRIQQVVRGDSAAYFCASSPGGAGGYTFGSGTRLTVV.

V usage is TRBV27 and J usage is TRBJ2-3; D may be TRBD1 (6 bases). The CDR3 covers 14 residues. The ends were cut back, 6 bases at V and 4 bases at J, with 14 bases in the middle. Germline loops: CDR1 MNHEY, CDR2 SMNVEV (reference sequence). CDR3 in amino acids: CASSLIGTPDTQYF. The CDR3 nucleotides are TGTGCCAGCAGCCTAATCGGGACACCAGATACGCAGTATTTT.

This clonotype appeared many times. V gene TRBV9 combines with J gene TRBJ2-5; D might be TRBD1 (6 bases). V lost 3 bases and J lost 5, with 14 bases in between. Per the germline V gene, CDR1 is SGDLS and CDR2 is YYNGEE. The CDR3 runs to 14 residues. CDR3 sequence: CASSAPQGAETQYF. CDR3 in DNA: TGTGCCAGCAGCGCCCCACAGGGCGCGGAGACCCAGTACTTC.

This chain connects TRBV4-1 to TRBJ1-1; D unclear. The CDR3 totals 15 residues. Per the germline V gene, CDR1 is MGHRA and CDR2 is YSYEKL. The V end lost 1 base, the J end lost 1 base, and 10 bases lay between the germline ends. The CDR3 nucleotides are TGCGCCAGCAGCCAAGTACCAGACCCGAACACTGAAGCTTTCTTT. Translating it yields CASSQVPDPNTEAFF.

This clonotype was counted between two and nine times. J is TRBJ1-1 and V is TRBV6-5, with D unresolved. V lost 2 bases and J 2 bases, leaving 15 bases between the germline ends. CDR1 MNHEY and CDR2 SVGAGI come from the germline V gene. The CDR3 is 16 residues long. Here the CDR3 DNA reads TGTGCCAGCAGTTACACCCGAACGACGGGAAACACTGAAGCTTTCTTT. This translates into CASSYTRTTGNTEAFF.

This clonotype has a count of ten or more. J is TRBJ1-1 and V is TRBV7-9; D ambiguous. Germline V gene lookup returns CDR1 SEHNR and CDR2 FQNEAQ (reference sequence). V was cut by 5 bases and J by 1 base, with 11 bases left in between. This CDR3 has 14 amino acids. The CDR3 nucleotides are TGTGCCAGCAGCCCATCCGGGCGGAACACTGAAGCTTTCTTT. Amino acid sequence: CASSPSGRNTEAFF.

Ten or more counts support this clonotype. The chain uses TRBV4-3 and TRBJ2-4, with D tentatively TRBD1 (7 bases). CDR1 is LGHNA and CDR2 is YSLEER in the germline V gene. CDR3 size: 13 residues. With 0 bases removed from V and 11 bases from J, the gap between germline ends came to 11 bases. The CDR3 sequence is CASSQDGGGVQYF. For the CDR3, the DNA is TGCGCCAGCAGCCAAGATGGAGGGGGCGTTCAGTACTTC.

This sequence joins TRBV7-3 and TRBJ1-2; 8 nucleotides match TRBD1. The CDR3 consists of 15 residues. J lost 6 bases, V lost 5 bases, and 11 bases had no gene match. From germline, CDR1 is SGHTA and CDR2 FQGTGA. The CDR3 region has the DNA TGTGCCAGCAGCACCTATCAGGGGGCTGTTGATGGCTACACCTTC. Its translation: CASSTYQGAVDGYTF.

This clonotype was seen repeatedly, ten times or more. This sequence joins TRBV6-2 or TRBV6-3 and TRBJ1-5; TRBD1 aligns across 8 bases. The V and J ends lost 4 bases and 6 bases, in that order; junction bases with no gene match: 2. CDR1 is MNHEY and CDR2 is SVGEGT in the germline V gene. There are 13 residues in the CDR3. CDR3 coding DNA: TGTGCCAGCAGTTGGACAGGGCTTCAGCCCCAGCATTTT. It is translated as CASSWTGLQPQHF.

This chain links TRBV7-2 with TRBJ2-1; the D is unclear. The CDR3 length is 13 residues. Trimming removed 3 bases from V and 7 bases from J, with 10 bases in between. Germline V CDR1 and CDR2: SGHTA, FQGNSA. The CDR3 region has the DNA TGTGCCAGCAGCTTGGGTTGGACGAATGAGCAGTTCTTC. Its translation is CASSLGWTNEQFF.

CDR3 loop: CASSLPTASENTGELFF. CDR3 in DNA: TGTGCCAGCAGCTTACCGACGGCCTCAGAAAACACCGGGGAGCTGTTTTTT. V and J are TRBV7-9 and TRBJ2-2; no clear D gene. V shed 2 bases and J shed 2 bases, with 15 bases lying between them. This CDR3 has 17 residues. Germline assignment: CDR1 SEHNR and CDR2 FQNEAQ (reference sequence). Drawing the rest from reference TRBV7-9 and TRBJ2-2, the complete variable domain is DTGVSQNPRHKITKRGQNVTFRCDPISEHNRLYWYRQTLGQGPEFLTYFQNEAQLEKSRLLSDRFSAERPKGSFSTLEIQRTEQGDSAMYLCASSLPTASENTGELFFGEGSRLTVL.

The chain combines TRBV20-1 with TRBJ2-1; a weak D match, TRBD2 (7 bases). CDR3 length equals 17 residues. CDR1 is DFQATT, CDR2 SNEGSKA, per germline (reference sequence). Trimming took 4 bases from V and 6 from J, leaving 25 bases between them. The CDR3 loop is CSATARVPGGPSNEQFF. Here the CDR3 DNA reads TGCAGTGCTACCGCAAGGGTTCCCGGGGGGCCGAGCAATGAGCAGTTCTTC.

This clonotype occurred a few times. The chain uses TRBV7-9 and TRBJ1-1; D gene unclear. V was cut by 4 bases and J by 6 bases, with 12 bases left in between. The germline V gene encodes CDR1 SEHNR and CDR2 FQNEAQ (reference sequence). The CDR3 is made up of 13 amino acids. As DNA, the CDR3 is TGTGCCAGCAGCTCCAGCTCTTACGCTGAAGCTTTCTTT. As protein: CASSSSSYAEAFF.

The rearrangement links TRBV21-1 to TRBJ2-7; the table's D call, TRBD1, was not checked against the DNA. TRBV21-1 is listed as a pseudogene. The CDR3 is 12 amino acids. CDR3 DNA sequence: TGTGCCAGCAGCAAGCCCGGGGACGAGCAGTACGTC. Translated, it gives CASSKPGDEQYV.

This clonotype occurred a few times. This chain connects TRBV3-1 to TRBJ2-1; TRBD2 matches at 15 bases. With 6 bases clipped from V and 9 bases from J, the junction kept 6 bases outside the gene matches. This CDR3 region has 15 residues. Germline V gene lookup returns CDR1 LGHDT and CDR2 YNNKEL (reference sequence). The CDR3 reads CASSRTSGGDGEQFF. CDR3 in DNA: TGTGCCAGCAGTCGGACTAGCGGGGGGGACGGTGAGCAGTTCTTC.

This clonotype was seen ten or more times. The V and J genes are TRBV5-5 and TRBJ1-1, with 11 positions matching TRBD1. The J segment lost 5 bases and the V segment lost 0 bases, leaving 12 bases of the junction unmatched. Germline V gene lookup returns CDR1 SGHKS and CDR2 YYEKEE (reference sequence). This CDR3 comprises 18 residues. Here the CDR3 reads CASSLALVGQGAGTEAFF. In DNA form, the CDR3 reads TGTGCCAGCAGCTTGGCCCTGGTTGGACAGGGGGCTGGGACTGAAGCTTTCTTT.

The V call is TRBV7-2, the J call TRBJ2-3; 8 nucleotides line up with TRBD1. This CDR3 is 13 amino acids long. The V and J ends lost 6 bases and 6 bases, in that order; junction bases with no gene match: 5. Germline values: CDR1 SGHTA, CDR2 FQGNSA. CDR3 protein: CASRRTGLDTQYF. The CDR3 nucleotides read TGTGCCAGCAGAAGGACAGGGTTGGATACGCAGTATTTT.

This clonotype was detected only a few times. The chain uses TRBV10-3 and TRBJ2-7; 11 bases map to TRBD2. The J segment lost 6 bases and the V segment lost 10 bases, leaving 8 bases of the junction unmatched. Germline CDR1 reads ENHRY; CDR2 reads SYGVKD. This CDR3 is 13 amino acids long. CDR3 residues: CANTGLAEVEQYF. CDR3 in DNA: TGTGCCAACACGGGACTAGCGGAAGTCGAGCAGTACTTC.

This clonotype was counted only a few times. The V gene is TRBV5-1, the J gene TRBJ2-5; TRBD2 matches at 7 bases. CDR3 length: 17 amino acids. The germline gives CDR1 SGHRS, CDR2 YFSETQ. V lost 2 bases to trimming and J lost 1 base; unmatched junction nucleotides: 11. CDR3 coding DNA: TGCGCCAGCAGCTTTGACCCAACCGGGGGGACCCAAGAGACCCAGTACTTC. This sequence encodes CASSFDPTGGTQETQYF.

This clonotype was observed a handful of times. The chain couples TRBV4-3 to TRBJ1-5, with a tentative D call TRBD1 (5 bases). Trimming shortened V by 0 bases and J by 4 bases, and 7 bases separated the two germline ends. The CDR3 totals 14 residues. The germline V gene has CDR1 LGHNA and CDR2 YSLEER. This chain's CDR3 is CASSQDRENQPQHF. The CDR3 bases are TGCGCCAGCAGCCAAGACAGGGAGAATCAGCCCCAGCATTTT.

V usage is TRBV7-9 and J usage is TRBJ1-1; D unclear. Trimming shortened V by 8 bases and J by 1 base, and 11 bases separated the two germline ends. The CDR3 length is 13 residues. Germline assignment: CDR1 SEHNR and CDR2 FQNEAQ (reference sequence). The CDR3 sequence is CASVLEKNTEAFF. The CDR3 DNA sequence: TGTGCCAGCGTCCTAGAAAAGAACACTGAAGCTTTCTTT.

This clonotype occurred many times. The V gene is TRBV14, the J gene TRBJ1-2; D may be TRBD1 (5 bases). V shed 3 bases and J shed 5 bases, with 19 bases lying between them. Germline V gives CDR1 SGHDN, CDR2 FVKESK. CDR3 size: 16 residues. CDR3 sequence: CASSHTLGGSSYGYTF. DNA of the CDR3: TGTGCCAGCAGCCATACTCTCGGGGGATCCAGTTATGGCTACACCTTC.

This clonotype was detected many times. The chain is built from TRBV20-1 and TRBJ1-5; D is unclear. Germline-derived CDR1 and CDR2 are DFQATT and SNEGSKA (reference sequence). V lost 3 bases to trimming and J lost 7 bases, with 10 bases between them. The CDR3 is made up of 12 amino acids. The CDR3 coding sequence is TGCAGTGCTAGGCCGTATGGCCAGCCCCAGCATTTT. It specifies CSARPYGQPQHF.